A selection of T cell receptor beta chains follows, all from one sample in a study of human T cells and chemical hapten exposure. TCRdb re-called the RACE reads with MiXCR, one entry per CDR3 protein. This repertoire shows about 97,000 distinct CDR3 sequences, around 25% found once; its top ten account for around a tenth. The material sequenced was whole blood, taken in connection with sensitization to the hapten diphenylcyclopropenone (DPC). The source is a man in his forties with alopecia areata. Some clones in this sample may be carry-over from other donors' samples. Each CDR3 is given with its conserved first and last residue. A D gene is named only where the DNA matches it firmly. Clone size is not always given. Where it is, it says once, few, many or a class for expanded clones.

D gene: NA; J gene: TRBJ2-1; clone size: NA; V gene: TRBV18; CDR3 protein: CASSPGNEQFF; CDR3 DNA: TGTGCCAGCTCACCCGGCAATGAGCAGTTCTTC
D gene: NA; J gene: TRBJ1-5; clone size: few; V gene: TRBV20-1; CDR3 protein: CSASGGGREPQHF; CDR3 DNA: TGCAGTGCTAGTGGGGGAGGGCGGGAGCCCCAGCATTTT
D gene: TRBD1; J gene: TRBJ2-7; clone size: NA; V gene: TRBV10-3; CDR3 protein: CAVTGQHYEQYF; CDR3 DNA: TGTGCCGTGACGGGACAGCATTACGAGCAGTACTTC
D gene: TRBD2; J gene: TRBJ2-5; clone size: few; V gene: TRBV7-9; CDR3 protein: CASSLGWGLAGEQETQYF; CDR3 DNA: TGTGCCAGCAGCTTAGGGTGGGGTTTAGCGGGAGAACAAGAGACCCAGTACTTC
D gene: TRBD1; J gene: TRBJ2-5; clone size: NA; V gene: TRBV5-4; CDR3 protein: CASSLGDRGYQETQYF; CDR3 DNA: TGTGCCAGCAGCTTGGGCGACAGGGGTTATCAAGAGACCCAGTACTTC
D gene: NA; J gene: TRBJ1-4; clone size: NA; V gene: TRBV18; CDR3 protein: CASSDRGRNNEKLFF; CDR3 DNA: TGTGCCAGCTCGGATCGAGGACGGAACAATGAAAAACTGTTTTTT
D gene: NA; J gene: TRBJ2-3; clone size: NA; V gene: TRBV20-1; CDR3 protein: CSASVRSGGDTQYF; CDR3 DNA: TGCAGTGCTAGCGTGAGATCTGGCGGGGATACGCAGTATTTT
D gene: NA; J gene: TRBJ1-1; clone size: NA; V gene: TRBV11-1; CDR3 protein: CASSLRREQNTEAFF; CDR3 DNA: TGTGCCAGCAGCTTACGACGGGAACAGAACACTGAAGCTTTCTTT
D gene: NA; J gene: TRBJ1-1; clone size: NA; V gene: TRBV28; CDR3 protein: CASSPPRGAEAFF; CDR3 DNA: TGTGCCAGCAGTCCACCACGAGGGGCTGAAGCTTTCTTT
D gene: NA; J gene: TRBJ2-5; clone size: NA; V gene: TRBV20-1; CDR3 protein: CSAHYSGNQETQYF; CDR3 DNA: TGCAGTGCTCACTATAGCGGCAACCAAGAGACCCAGTACTTC
D gene: NA; J gene: TRBJ1-1; clone size: many; V gene: TRBV12-3/TRBV12-4; CDR3 protein: CASSRATWPLTEAFF; CDR3 DNA: TGTGCCAGCAGCAGGGCGACGTGGCCCCTCACTGAAGCTTTCTTT
D gene: NA; J gene: TRBJ2-1; clone size: few; V gene: TRBV4-3; CDR3 protein: CASSQLTTYNEQFF; CDR3 DNA: TGCGCCAGCAGCCAATTAACTACCTACAATGAGCAGTTCTTC
D gene: TRBD2; J gene: TRBJ2-3; clone size: NA; V gene: TRBV20-1; CDR3 protein: CSARGTSGRTDTQYF; CDR3 DNA: TGCAGTGCTAGAGGGACTAGCGGTCGTACAGATACGCAGTATTTT
D gene: NA; J gene: TRBJ2-4; clone size: NA; V gene: TRBV24-1; CDR3 protein: CATSEGRHIQYF; CDR3 DNA: TGTGCCACCAGTGAGGGGAGGCACATTCAGTACTTC
D gene: TRBD2; J gene: TRBJ2-3; clone size: NA; V gene: TRBV5-6; CDR3 protein: CASSETSGGSTDTQYF; CDR3 DNA: TGTGCCAGCAGCGAGACTAGCGGGGGAAGCACAGATACGCAGTATTTT
D gene: NA; J gene: TRBJ2-5; clone size: few; V gene: TRBV7-6; CDR3 protein: CASSSWSGLGETQYF; CDR3 DNA: TGTGCCAGCAGCTCGTGGTCAGGGTTAGGAGAGACCCAGTACTTC
D gene: NA; J gene: TRBJ2-2; clone size: few; V gene: TRBV21-1; CDR3 protein: CASSPPTGPDTGELFF; CDR3 DNA: TGTGCCAGCAGCCCTCCCACAGGGCCGGACACCGGGGAGCTGTTTTTT
D gene: NA; J gene: TRBJ2-7; clone size: few; V gene: TRBV4-3; CDR3 protein: CASSQDALDYEQYF; CDR3 DNA: TGCGCCAGCAGCCAAGATGCCCTAGACTACGAGCAGTACTTC
D gene: NA; J gene: TRBJ2-7; clone size: NA; V gene: TRBV28; CDR3 protein: CASSTEESGEQYF; CDR3 DNA: TGTGCCAGCAGTACCGAGGAGAGCGGAGAGCAGTACTTC
D gene: NA; J gene: TRBJ2-3; clone size: NA; V gene: TRBV5-5; CDR3 protein: CASSSRPSGAGDTQYF; CDR3 DNA: TGTGCCAGCAGCTCACGGCCGTCGGGGGCAGGGGATACGCAGTATTTT
D gene: TRBD1; J gene: TRBJ1-5; clone size: few; V gene: TRBV18; CDR3 protein: CASSDREYSNQPQHF; CDR3 DNA: TGTGCCAGCTCAGACAGGGAATATAGCAATCAGCCCCAGCATTTT
D gene: NA; J gene: TRBJ1-3; clone size: many; V gene: TRBV4-3; CDR3 protein: CASSQSLDSPSSGNTIYF; CDR3 DNA: TGCGCCAGCAGCCAAAGTCTCGACTCTCCTTCCTCTGGAAACACCATATATTTT
D gene: NA; J gene: TRBJ2-2; clone size: NA; V gene: TRBV25-1; CDR3 protein: CASAGPGGELFF; CDR3 DNA: TGTGCCAGCGCAGGTCCCGGCGGGGAGCTGTTTTTT
D gene: TRBD2; J gene: TRBJ2-4; clone size: NA; V gene: TRBV7-8; CDR3 protein: CASSLLAGGPGIQYF; CDR3 DNA: TGTGCCAGCAGCTTACTAGCGGGAGGGCCGGGCATTCAGTACTTC
D gene: NA; J gene: TRBJ2-5; clone size: NA; V gene: TRBV15; CDR3 protein: CATSRGIAEETQYF; CDR3 DNA: TGTGCCACCAGCAGAGGTATAGCGGAAGAGACCCAGTACTTC
D gene: NA; J gene: TRBJ2-7; clone size: NA; V gene: TRBV18; CDR3 protein: CASTPEGLSYEQYF; CDR3 DNA: TGTGCCAGCACACCTGAGGGGCTCTCCTACGAGCAGTACTTC
D gene: NA; J gene: TRBJ2-3; clone size: few; V gene: TRBV7-9; CDR3 protein: CASSFSASTDTQYF; CDR3 DNA: TGTGCCAGCAGCTTTTCAGCCAGCACAGATACGCAGTATTTT
D gene: TRBD2; J gene: TRBJ2-1; clone size: NA; V gene: TRBV11-3; CDR3 protein: CASSSGLAGRNEQFF; CDR3 DNA: TGTGCCAGCAGCTCCGGACTAGCGGGAAGGAATGAGCAGTTCTTC
D gene: NA; J gene: TRBJ2-5; clone size: few; V gene: TRBV7-9; CDR3 protein: CASSLVPTVYQETQYF; CDR3 DNA: TGTGCCAGCAGCTTAGTTCCCACAGTGTACCAAGAGACCCAGTACTTC
D gene: NA; J gene: TRBJ2-3; clone size: few; V gene: TRBV11-2; CDR3 protein: CASSARGLDTQYF; CDR3 DNA: TGTGCCAGCAGCGCTAGAGGATTGGATACGCAGTATTTT
D gene: NA; J gene: TRBJ1-2; clone size: NA; V gene: TRBV20-1; CDR3 protein: CSARETSRWYGYTF; CDR3 DNA: TGCAGTGCTAGAGAAACCTCCCGGTGGTATGGCTACACCTTC
D gene: NA; J gene: TRBJ1-6; clone size: few; V gene: TRBV12-3/TRBV12-4; CDR3 protein: CASSLGTVHSPLHF; CDR3 DNA: TGTGCCAGCAGTTTAGGGACAGTTCATTCACCCCTCCACTTT
D gene: NA; J gene: TRBJ1-1; clone size: NA; V gene: TRBV11-2; CDR3 protein: CASSLAHRTNTEAFF; CDR3 DNA: TGTGCCAGCAGCTTAGCCCATCGGACCAACACTGAAGCTTTCTTT
D gene: NA; J gene: TRBJ2-5; clone size: NA; V gene: TRBV5-1; CDR3 protein: CASSLSSSQETQYF; CDR3 DNA: TGCGCCAGCAGCTTGTCTAGCAGCCAAGAGACCCAGTACTTC
D gene: NA; J gene: TRBJ2-7; clone size: few; V gene: TRBV2; CDR3 protein: CASVKEITYEQYF; CDR3 DNA: TGTGCCAGCGTCAAGGAGATTACCTACGAGCAGTACTTC
D gene: TRBD1; J gene: TRBJ2-1; clone size: few; V gene: TRBV7-9; CDR3 protein: CASSPQGTYNEQFF; CDR3 DNA: TGTGCCAGCAGCCCACAGGGGACCTACAATGAGCAGTTCTTC
D gene: TRBD1; J gene: TRBJ2-7; clone size: NA; V gene: TRBV4-2; CDR3 protein: CASSQGQGVSYEQYF; CDR3 DNA: TGTGCCAGCAGCCAAGGACAGGGGGTCTCCTACGAGCAGTACTTC
D gene: NA; J gene: TRBJ1-2; clone size: NA; V gene: TRBV15; CDR3 protein: CATSTGRNYGYTF; CDR3 DNA: TGTGCCACCAGCACAGGGCGGAACTATGGCTACACCTTC
D gene: NA; J gene: TRBJ2-3; clone size: NA; V gene: TRBV9; CDR3 protein: CASSPLGRPPDTQYF; CDR3 DNA: TGTGCCAGCAGCCCTTTGGGACGCCCCCCGGATACGCAGTATTTT
D gene: NA; J gene: TRBJ2-1; clone size: few; V gene: TRBV10-3; CDR3 protein: CATATQGYEQFF; CDR3 DNA: TGTGCCACCGCTACACAGGGTTATGAGCAGTTCTTC
D gene: NA; J gene: TRBJ1-1; clone size: few; V gene: TRBV18; CDR3 protein: CATGTVENTEAFF; CDR3 DNA: TGTGCCACCGGAACGGTGGAGAACACTGAAGCTTTCTTT
D gene: TRBD1; J gene: TRBJ1-6; clone size: few; V gene: TRBV27; CDR3 protein: CASSGRGLTINSPLHF; CDR3 DNA: TGTGCCAGCAGTGGCAGGGGGCTAACAATCAATTCACCCCTCCACTTT
D gene: NA; J gene: TRBJ1-6; clone size: NA; V gene: TRBV6-5; CDR3 protein: CASSYSRGRQNSPLHF; CDR3 DNA: TGTGCCAGCAGTTACTCGAGGGGCCGCCAGAATTCACCCCTCCACTTT
D gene: TRBD1; J gene: TRBJ2-7; clone size: NA; V gene: TRBV6-1; CDR3 protein: CASDRSTGSSSYEQYF; CDR3 DNA: TGTGCCAGCGACCGGTCGACAGGGTCGAGCTCCTACGAGCAGTACTTC
D gene: TRBD2; J gene: TRBJ2-1; clone size: NA; V gene: TRBV2; CDR3 protein: CATKREGVGDEQFF; CDR3 DNA: TGTGCCACCAAGCGGGAGGGGGTAGGGGATGAGCAGTTCTTC
D gene: NA; J gene: TRBJ2-2; clone size: NA; V gene: TRBV7-8; CDR3 protein: CASSLVPGGELFF; CDR3 DNA: TGTGCCAGCAGCTTAGTTCCGGGAGGGGAGCTGTTTTTT
D gene: TRBD2; J gene: TRBJ2-1; clone size: NA; V gene: TRBV11-2; CDR3 protein: CASSLFKLAGVGNEQFF; CDR3 DNA: TGTGCCAGCAGCTTATTTAAACTAGCGGGAGTTGGCAATGAGCAGTTCTTC
D gene: NA; J gene: TRBJ1-5; clone size: few; V gene: TRBV6-5; CDR3 protein: CASSPDGSNQPQHF; CDR3 DNA: TGTGCCAGCAGCCCCGACGGTAGCAATCAGCCCCAGCATTTT
D gene: NA; J gene: TRBJ1-2; clone size: NA; V gene: TRBV12-3/TRBV12-4; CDR3 protein: CASSLEGSYGYTF; CDR3 DNA: TGTGCCAGCAGTTTAGAGGGCAGCTATGGCTACACCTTC
D gene: TRBD2; J gene: TRBJ2-3; clone size: NA; V gene: TRBV20-1; CDR3 protein: CSALSGRAEDTQYF; CDR3 DNA: TGCAGTGCTCTGAGCGGGAGGGCCGAAGATACGCAGTATTTT
D gene: TRBD2; J gene: TRBJ2-3; clone size: NA; V gene: TRBV12-3/TRBV12-4; CDR3 protein: CASSLGTSGSQYF; CDR3 DNA: TGTGCCAGCAGTTTAGGGACTAGCGGATCGCAGTATTTT
D gene: NA; J gene: TRBJ2-7; clone size: NA; V gene: TRBV6-1; CDR3 protein: CASNLDREGPYEQYF; CDR3 DNA: TGTGCCAGCAATCTAGACAGGGAGGGTCCCTACGAGCAGTACTTC
D gene: TRBD2; J gene: TRBJ2-7; clone size: NA; V gene: TRBV4-2; CDR3 protein: CASSQDTSGSYEQYF; CDR3 DNA: TGTGCCAGCAGCCAAGATACTAGCGGGAGCTACGAGCAGTACTTC